Shown below are 27 T cell receptor beta chains from a single sample sequenced in a study of CD8 T cells in Susac syndrome. With random hexamers, reverse transcription was performed on roughly 0.5 to 1 ug of RNA. Via MiXCR, TCRdb re-called the immunoSEQ multiplex PCR reads, giving one row per CDR3 protein. The sample shows 70,000 to 100,000 distinct CDR3 sequences, about 96% of them seen only once. Sequenced input: CD8+ T cells from PBMCs. The receptors stem from a human donor with Susac syndrome.

The V call is TRBV4-1, the J call TRBJ1-5; D call uncertain. Trimming removed 1 base at V and 13 bases at J, with 14 bases between. In germline, CDR1 is MGHRA, CDR2 YSYEKL. This CDR3 comprises 13 residues. Here the CDR3 DNA reads TGCGCCAGCAGCCAAGGCCCAGAAGGTCCTCAGCATTTT. It is translated as CASSQGPEGPQHF.

This clonotype was counted once. The chain joins TRBV21-1 to TRBJ2-7; whether TRBD1, the table's D call, matches the DNA was not checked. TRBV21-1 is reported as a pseudogene. There are 14 residues in the CDR3. CDR3 sequence: CASSRRQGTYEQYF. The CDR3 DNA follows: TGTGCCAGCAGCAGGAGACAGGGAACCTACGAGCAGTACTTC.

CDR3 protein: CASSSGVVQYV. The CDR3 nucleotides are TGTGCCAGCAGCTCAGGGGTAGTGCAGTACGTC. The chain couples TRBV11-2 to TRBJ2-7; D might be TRBD1 (6 bases). This CDR3 comprises 11 residues. CDR1 and CDR2 (germline): SGHAT, FQNNGV. V lost 4 bases and J lost 9, with 10 bases in between.

The chain couples TRBV5-1 to TRBJ2-6; D possibly corresponds to TRBD2 (5 bases). The V and J ends lost 4 bases and 0 bases respectively, with 8 bases between them. CDR1 and CDR2 from the germline V gene are SGHRS and YFSETQ. The CDR3 runs 15 residues. CDR3 nucleotide sequence: TGCGCCAGCAGCCTGAGGGACTCTGGGGCCAACGTCCTGACTTTC. It codes for CASSLRDSGANVLTF.

This chain uses TRBV4-3 with TRBJ1-6, with no clear D. Between the trimmed V and J ends, which lost 4 bases and 5 bases, there was a span of 18 bases. Germline CDR1 reads LGHNA; CDR2 reads YSLEER. This CDR3 contains 17 residues. The CDR3 nucleotides read TGCGCCAGCAGCCCTGAGGTTCTCGGGGAGAATAATTCACCCCTCCACTTT. This encodes CASSPEVLGENNSPLHF.

The chain has TRBV7-3 and TRBJ2-1; tentatively, D is TRBD2 (5 bases). The CDR3 length is 17 residues. The V gene's germline CDR1 is SGHTA and CDR2 FQGTGA. Trimming shortened V by 5 bases and J by 2 bases, and 19 bases separated the two germline ends. CDR3 region: CASSQYSGTGTYNEQFF. The CDR3 coding sequence is TGTGCCAGCAGCCAATATTCGGGTACCGGGACCTACAATGAGCAGTTCTTC.

The genes are TRBV29-1 and TRBJ1-1; 9 bases are shared with TRBD1. V lost 7 bases and J lost 9; bases outside the gene matches: 6. Germline lookup yields CDR1 SQVTM and CDR2 ANQGSEA. The CDR3 is 11 amino acids. CDR3 sequence: CSAGDRDKAFF. CDR3 in DNA: TGCAGCGCCGGGGACAGGGATAAAGCTTTCTTT. The variable domain in full, with the rest retrieved from reference TRBV29-1 and TRBJ1-1, is SAVISQKPSRDICQRGTSLTIQCQVDSQVTMMFWYRQQPGQSLTLIATANQGSEATYESGFVIDKFPISRPNLTFSTLTVSNMSPEDSSIYLCSAGDRDKAFFGQGTRLTVV.

The V and J genes are TRBV15 and TRBJ1-5; unclear D gene. From germline, CDR1 is LNHNV and CDR2 YYDKDF (reference sequence). V was pared by 1 base and J by 1 base, with 11 bases between. The CDR3 consists of 16 residues. Here the CDR3 DNA reads TGTGCCACCAGCAGAGGTAATAGGGAGAGCAATCAGCCCCAGCATTTT. Residues: CATSRGNRESNQPQHF.

The chain combines TRBV9 with TRBJ1-2, with TRBD1 as a possible D gene (5 bases). The CDR3 has 13 residues. V was trimmed by 4 bases and J by 7 bases, leaving 14 bases between them. Germline CDR1 is SGDLS and CDR2 is YYNGEE. In DNA form, the CDR3 reads TGTGCCAGCAGCCATCAGGCGGGGGGTGGCTACACCTTC. Translating gives CASSHQAGGGYTF.

This clonotype was counted a single time. The chain recombines TRBV5-6 with TRBJ2-7; D not resolved. The CDR3 totals 15 residues. The germline V gene encodes CDR1 SGHDT and CDR2 YYEEEE. V lost 1 base, J lost 1 base, and 12 bases lay in between. CDR3: CASSLPGRSSYEQYF. The DNA for the CDR3 is TGTGCCAGCAGCTTGCCAGGTAGATCTTCCTACGAGCAGTACTTC.

The chain combines TRBV7-2 with TRBJ2-6, with D perhaps matching TRBD2 (6 bases). V gave up 3 bases and J gave up 3 bases, with 12 bases separating them. The CDR3 totals 16 residues. Per germline, CDR1 SGHTA and CDR2 FQGNSA. This chain's CDR3 is CASSLIGDFGANVLTF. The CDR3 nucleotides read TGTGCCAGCAGCTTGATAGGGGACTTTGGGGCCAACGTCCTGACTTTC.

This clonotype was observed a single time. The chain has TRBV6-6 and TRBJ2-7; possibly TRBD2 for D (6 bases). Looked up from germline, CDR1 is MNHNY and CDR2 is SVGAGI (reference sequence). This CDR3 is 13 amino acids long. Trimming removed 2 bases from V and 4 bases from J, with 9 bases in between. The CDR3 DNA is TGTGCCAGCAGTTACGGGACTGTTTACGAGCAGTACGTC. Protein sequence: CASSYGTVYEQYV.

This chain uses TRBV7-8 with TRBJ2-1; D gene ambiguous. Germline V lookup: CDR1 SGHVS, CDR2 FQNEAQ. This CDR3 spans 14 amino acids. The ends were cut back, 4 bases at V and 7 bases at J, with 14 bases in the middle. The CDR3 loop reads CASSSRALVNEQFF. DNA for the CDR3: TGTGCCAGCAGCTCCCGGGCCCTCGTAAATGAGCAGTTCTTC. Full variable domain (missing parts from reference TRBV7-8 and TRBJ2-1): GAGVSQSPRYKVAKRGQDVALRCDPISGHVSLFWYQQALGQGPEFLTYFQNEAQLDKSGLPSDRFFAERPEGSVSTLKIQRTQQEDSAVYLCASSSRALVNEQFFGPGTRLTVL.

The chain has TRBV12-3 or TRBV12-4 and TRBJ1-2; D not resolved. The CDR3 sequence is 13 residues long. The germline V and J ends were trimmed by 1 base and 3 bases, with 6 bases remaining between them. The CDR3 region is CASSLEDHYGYTF. CDR3 coding DNA: TGTGCCAGCAGTTTAGAGGATCACTATGGCTACACCTTC.

The V and J genes are TRBV28 and TRBJ1-1; D perhaps matches TRBD1 (5 bases). V lost 5 bases, J lost 1 base, and 14 bases lay in between. Germline CDR1 is MDHEN and CDR2 is SYDVKM. The CDR3 consists of 15 residues. The CDR3: CASSQGFSGNTEAFF. The CDR3 DNA sequence: TGTGCCAGCAGTCAGGGTTTTTCAGGGAACACTGAAGCTTTCTTT.

The rearrangement links TRBV7-6 to TRBJ2-1; weak D call: TRBD1 (8 bases). V was cut by 5 bases and J by 0 bases, with 14 bases left in between. The CDR3 is 16 residues long. From germline, CDR1 is SGHVS and CDR2 FNYEAQ. The CDR3 DNA reads as TGTGCCAGCAGCCCACAGGGGGGGGTCTCCTACAATGAGCAGTTCTTC. Translating gives CASSPQGGVSYNEQFF. The full variable domain, in which reference TRBV7-6 and TRBJ2-1 provide the parts outside the CDR3, is GAGVSQSPRYKVTKRGQDVALRCDPISGHVSLYWYRQALGQGPEFLTYFNYEAQQDKSGLPNDRFSAERPEGSISTLTIQRTEQRDSAMYRCASSPQGGVSYNEQFFGPGTRLTVL.

The genes are TRBV6-2 or TRBV6-3 and TRBJ2-4; 7 bases match TRBD2. Germline assignment: CDR1 MNHEY and CDR2 SVGEGT. This CDR3 comprises 13 residues. V was pared by 5 bases and J by 8 bases, with 6 bases of the junction left unmatched. CDR3 residues: CASSRLASHIQYF. CDR3 nucleotide sequence: TGTGCCAGCAGTCGACTAGCTTCACACATTCAGTACTTC.

The chain couples TRBV30 to TRBJ2-2, with unresolved D. The V end lost 3 bases, the J end lost 5 bases, and 10 bases lay between the germline ends. There are 13 residues in the CDR3. CDR1 and CDR2 from the germline V gene are GTSNPN and SVGIG (reference sequence). The CDR3, as DNA: TGTGCCTGGAGCCTAATGGGTACCGGGGAGCTGTTTTTT. Protein sequence: CAWSLMGTGELFF.

This clonotype was observed once. The chain carries TRBV20-1 and TRBJ2-7; maybe TRBD2 (5 bases). The CDR3 totals 13 residues. Germline assignment: CDR1 DFQATT and CDR2 SNEGSKA (reference sequence). Trimming removed 3 bases from V and 3 bases from J, with 12 bases in between. CDR3 DNA sequence: TGCAGTGCTAGCTCGGGAAAGGGCTACGAGCAGTACTTC. As protein: CSASSGKGYEQYF.

The chain combines TRBV6-6 with TRBJ2-7; no definite D call. The CDR3 is 11 residues long. The V gene's germline CDR1 is MNHNY and CDR2 SVGAGI (reference sequence). Trimming took off 2 bases at V and 4 bases at J, with 3 bases between the two ends. CDR3 nucleotides: TGTGCCAGCAGTTACCAGTACGAGCAGTACGTC. Translated, it gives CASSYQYEQYV.

V is TRBV7-9 and J is TRBJ1-1, with D tentatively TRBD1 (5 bases). Looked up from germline, CDR1 is SEHNR and CDR2 is FQNEAQ (reference sequence). The V end lost 5 bases, the J end lost 3 bases, and 16 bases lay between the germline ends. The CDR3 is made up of 15 amino acids. The CDR3 loop reads CASSHIRWGDTEAFF. The CDR3 DNA is TGTGCCAGCAGCCACATTCGTTGGGGGGACACTGAAGCTTTCTTT.

This CDR3 reads CSVETGDHTEAFF. The CDR3 DNA sequence: TGCAGCGTTGAAACAGGGGACCACACTGAAGCTTTCTTT. V and J are TRBV29-1 and TRBJ1-1; 7 bases are a match to TRBD1. V was pared by 2 bases and J by 3 bases, with 3 bases of the junction left unmatched. This CDR3 region has 13 residues. Per the germline V gene, CDR1 is SQVTM and CDR2 is ANQGSEA.

This sequence joins TRBV18 and TRBJ2-7, with D uncertain. Between the trimmed V and J ends, which lost 0 bases and 12 bases, there was a span of 12 bases. The CDR3 extends over 12 amino acids. Germline CDR1 KGHSH, CDR2 LQKENI. The CDR3 DNA reads TGTGCCAGCTCACCACCCAGTGGGGTGGTGTACTTC. Encoded protein: CASSPPSGVVYF.

The chain employs TRBV29-1 and TRBJ1-4, with 11 bases fitting TRBD1. This CDR3 is built from 15 residues. Germline V gene sequence: CDR1 SQVTM, CDR2 ANQGSEA. J lost 8 bases, V lost 6 bases, and 11 bases had no gene match. CDR3 sequence: CSVPGTGGQREKLFF. The DNA for the CDR3 is TGCAGCGTCCCCGGGACAGGGGGTCAGAGGGAAAAACTGTTTTTT.

The genes are TRBV20-1 and TRBJ1-5; TRBD1 aligns across 7 bases. V lost 4 bases, J lost 6 bases, and 9 bases stayed unmatched. Per the germline V gene, CDR1 is DFQATT and CDR2 is SNEGSKA (reference sequence). The CDR3 runs to 14 residues. The CDR3 DNA reads as TGCAGTGCTATCCCTCGACAGGGTAGTCAGCCCCAGCATTTT. This encodes CSAIPRQGSQPQHF.

The chain employs TRBV29-1 and TRBJ2-2; maybe TRBD2 (6 bases). The CDR3 length is 15 residues. The germline gives CDR1 SQVTM, CDR2 ANQGSEA. Trimming stripped 7 bases from V and 6 bases from J, with 21 bases between. The CDR3 loop is CSASPGTLDSGELFF. The DNA of the CDR3 is TGCAGCGCGTCACCCGGGACTTTGGATTCCGGGGAGCTGTTTTTT.

This clonotype was observed a single time. The chain employs TRBV2 and TRBJ1-1, with a tentative D call TRBD1 (6 bases). This CDR3 region has 14 residues. The germline V and J ends were trimmed by 8 bases and 3 bases, with 16 bases remaining between them. Germline lookup yields CDR1 SNHLY and CDR2 FYNNEI. This chain's CDR3 is CASSEGGWDTEAFF. Here the CDR3 DNA reads TGTGCCAGCTCTGAAGGGGGATGGGACACTGAAGCTTTCTTT.